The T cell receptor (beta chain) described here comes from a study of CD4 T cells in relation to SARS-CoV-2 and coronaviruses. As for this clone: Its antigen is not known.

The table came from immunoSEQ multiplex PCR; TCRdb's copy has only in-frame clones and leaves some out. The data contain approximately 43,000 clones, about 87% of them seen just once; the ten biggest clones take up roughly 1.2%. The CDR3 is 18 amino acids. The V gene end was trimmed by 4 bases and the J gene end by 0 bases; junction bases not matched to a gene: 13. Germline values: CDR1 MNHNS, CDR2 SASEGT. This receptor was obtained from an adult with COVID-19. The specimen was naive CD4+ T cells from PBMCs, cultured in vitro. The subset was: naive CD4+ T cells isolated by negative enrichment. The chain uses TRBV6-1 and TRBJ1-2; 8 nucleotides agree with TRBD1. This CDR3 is CASSASPGQETSNYGYTF. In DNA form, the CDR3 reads TGTGCCAGCAGTGCATCGCCGGGACAGGAAACATCTAACTATGGCTACACCTTC.